These T cell receptor beta chains were read from a single sample in a study of human thymus T cells. Some clones are missing from TCRdb's copy, which holds only in-frame ones; the method was immunoSEQ multiplex PCR. This table holds about 60,000 clones, about 93% found once. The specimen was blood. Receptors originate from a boy in the first two years of life with a congenital heart defect but otherwise immunologically healthy. Each CDR3 is given with its conserved first and last residue. A D gene is named only where the DNA matches it firmly. Expanded clones are given a class, and other clones once, few, many or no size at all.

d_gene: NA; abundance: NA; v_gene: TRBV4-2; j_gene: TRBJ2-5; CDR3nt: TGTGCCAGCAGCCAAGATTTACGACGAGGTTACGAGACCCAGTACTTC; CDR3aa: CASSQDLRRGYETQYF
d_gene: TRBD1; abundance: NA; v_gene: TRBV19; j_gene: TRBJ1-2; CDR3nt: TGTGCCAGTATTGGTCAGGGGGGTACTGGCTACACCTTC; CDR3aa: CASIGQGGTGYTF
d_gene: NA; abundance: NA; v_gene: TRBV18; j_gene: TRBJ2-7; CDR3nt: TGTGCCAGCTCACCAAGGGACCGTACCTACGAGCAGTACTTC; CDR3aa: CASSPRDRTYEQYF
d_gene: NA; abundance: NA; v_gene: TRBV5-1; j_gene: TRBJ1-2; CDR3nt: TGCGCCAGCAGCTTGCGGCAGGGCTATGGCTACACCTTC; CDR3aa: CASSLRQGYGYTF
d_gene: NA; abundance: NA; v_gene: TRBV7-9; j_gene: TRBJ2-1; CDR3nt: TGTGCCAGCAGCTCCCCCGGGACCCCCTACAATGAGCAGTTCTTC; CDR3aa: CASSSPGTPYNEQFF
d_gene: TRBD2; abundance: NA; v_gene: TRBV7-2; j_gene: TRBJ2-2; CDR3nt: TGTGCCAGCAGCTTAGTGACTAGCGGGAGAATCGGGGAGCTGTTTTTT; CDR3aa: CASSLVTSGRIGELFF
d_gene: NA; abundance: NA; v_gene: TRBV7-3; j_gene: TRBJ2-3; CDR3nt: TGTGCCAGCAGCCTGGAGGGGCTGGATACGCAGTATTTT; CDR3aa: CASSLEGLDTQYF
d_gene: NA; abundance: NA; v_gene: TRBV5-4; j_gene: TRBJ1-1; CDR3nt: TGTGCCAGCAGCTTGGGGACTGAAGCTTTCTTT; CDR3aa: CASSLGTEAFF
d_gene: NA; abundance: NA; v_gene: TRBV28; j_gene: TRBJ1-1; CDR3nt: TGTGCCAGCAGTTCTCTTTGGGCGCCCACTGAAGCTTTCTTT; CDR3aa: CASSSLWAPTEAFF
d_gene: TRBD2; abundance: NA; v_gene: TRBV4-1; j_gene: TRBJ2-7; CDR3nt: TGCGCCAGCAGCCAAGGACTAGCGGGGGGGGTTTACGAGCAGTACTTC; CDR3aa: CASSQGLAGGVYEQYF
d_gene: NA; abundance: NA; v_gene: TRBV7-8; j_gene: TRBJ1-1; CDR3nt: TGTGCCAGCAGCTTAATGGGTGATGATGAAGCTTTCTTT; CDR3aa: CASSLMGDDEAFF
d_gene: NA; abundance: NA; v_gene: TRBV4-3; j_gene: TRBJ1-2; CDR3nt: TGCGCCAGCAGCCAAGATCTCAGGGGCTATGGCTACACCTTC; CDR3aa: CASSQDLRGYGYTF
d_gene: TRBD2; abundance: NA; v_gene: TRBV4-3; j_gene: TRBJ2-5; CDR3nt: TGCGCCAGCAGCCAACTCGGGGGGGAGACCCAGTACTTC; CDR3aa: CASSQLGGETQYF
d_gene: TRBD2; abundance: NA; v_gene: TRBV9; j_gene: TRBJ2-3; CDR3nt: TGTGCCAGCAGCGTAGCTGTGCGGGGAGGGACTATGCGCACAGATACGCAGTATTTT; CDR3aa: CASSVAVRGGTMRTDTQYF
d_gene: TRBD1; abundance: NA; v_gene: TRBV5-1; j_gene: TRBJ2-2; CDR3nt: TGCGCCAGCAGTCACCCCGGGACAGGGAAGGCCGGGGAGCTGTTTTTT; CDR3aa: CASSHPGTGKAGELFF
d_gene: TRBD1; abundance: NA; v_gene: TRBV7-3; j_gene: TRBJ2-4; CDR3nt: TGTGCCAGCAGCCCGACAGGGAACATTCAGTACTTC; CDR3aa: CASSPTGNIQYF
d_gene: NA; abundance: once; v_gene: TRBV5-1; j_gene: TRBJ2-3; CDR3nt: TGCGCCAGCAGCCCGCTTCGGAGCGGGAGCACAGATACGCAGTATTTT; CDR3aa: CASSPLRSGSTDTQYF
d_gene: NA; abundance: NA; v_gene: TRBV10-1; j_gene: TRBJ1-5; CDR3nt: TGCGCCAGCAGTGACAACAATCAGCCCCAGCATTTT; CDR3aa: CASSDNNQPQHF
d_gene: NA; abundance: once; v_gene: TRBV27; j_gene: TRBJ1-6; CDR3nt: TGTGCCAGCAGACAGGACAGAGGCAATTCACCCCTCCACTTT; CDR3aa: CASRQDRGNSPLHF
d_gene: TRBD1; abundance: NA; v_gene: TRBV28; j_gene: TRBJ2-1; CDR3nt: TGTGCCAGCAGCCCCTCACGCACAGGGGGCGCCTACAATGAGCAGTTCTTC; CDR3aa: CASSPSRTGGAYNEQFF
d_gene: TRBD2; abundance: NA; v_gene: TRBV28; j_gene: TRBJ2-1; CDR3nt: TGTGCCACCTCCCCACATTGGACTAGCGGGAGTCCCTCCTACAATGAGCAGTTCTTC; CDR3aa: CATSPHWTSGSPSYNEQFF
d_gene: NA; abundance: many; v_gene: TRBV2; j_gene: TRBJ1-1; CDR3nt: TGTGCCACCGCGGAGGGGGACACTGAAGCTTTCTTT; CDR3aa: CATAEGDTEAFF
d_gene: NA; abundance: NA; v_gene: TRBV2; j_gene: TRBJ1-4; CDR3nt: TGTGCCAGCATACCCGAAGTAGGGGAAAAACTGTTTTTT; CDR3aa: CASIPEVGEKLFF
d_gene: NA; abundance: NA; v_gene: TRBV6-1; j_gene: TRBJ2-3; CDR3nt: TGTGCCAGCAGTGTACCGCACACAGATACGCAGTATTTT; CDR3aa: CASSVPHTDTQYF
d_gene: NA; abundance: NA; v_gene: TRBV7-2; j_gene: TRBJ1-2; CDR3nt: TGTGCCAGCAGCTTAGACTATGGCTACACCTTC; CDR3aa: CASSLDYGYTF
d_gene: TRBD2; abundance: NA; v_gene: TRBV5-4; j_gene: TRBJ2-2; CDR3nt: TGTGCCAGCAGCTACCGACTAGCGGGGTTCACCGGGGAGCTGTTTTTT; CDR3aa: CASSYRLAGFTGELFF
d_gene: NA; abundance: NA; v_gene: TRBV5-4; j_gene: TRBJ2-3; CDR3nt: TGTGCCAGCAGTTCCTTTTTGGCCGCTAGCACAGATACGCAGTATTTT; CDR3aa: CASSSFLAASTDTQYF